This T cell receptor beta chain was obtained from a study of cytomegalovirus exposure and HLA in healthy donors. PCR primers comprised 60 Vbeta and 13 Jbeta primers. This table comes from immunoSEQ multiplex PCR, and its TCRdb copy is limited to in-frame clones, with some not included. The repertoire holds tens of thousands of clones, with around 72% as singletons. Germline lookup yields CDR1 MDHEN and CDR2 SYDVKM. This CDR3 region has 14 residues. The V and J ends lost 4 bases and 5 bases, in that order; junction bases with no gene match: 4. V gene TRBV28 combines with J gene TRBJ2-1; 8 bases agree with TRBD2. Input material: PBMCs. The receptor's source is a woman in her twenties or thirties in good health and CMV-seronegative. CDR3 sequence: CASSSLLADNEQFF. The CDR3 nucleotides read TGTGCCAGCAGTTCACTACTAGCGGACAATGAGCAGTTCTTC.